This T cell receptor (beta chain) was recorded in a study of radiotherapy plus CTLA-4 blockade in lung cancer. Trimming took off 4 bases at V and 3 bases at J, with 9 bases between the two ends. CDR1 is SGHTA and CDR2 is FQGNSA in the germline V gene. The CDR3 spans 13 residues. Study findings and constraints: Early blood T cell clone dynamics, with interferon-beta, were reported to best predict response. Following radiotherapy plus ipilimumab, tumor-derived TCR clones expanded in the blood.

Only in-frame clones appear in the TCRdb table, and some are missing; sequencing was by immunoSEQ multiplex PCR. The sample carries 80,000 or so clones, over 70% recorded once. CTLA-4 blockade with ipilimumab, together with focal radiation, was given to patients with chemo-refractory metastatic non-small-cell lung cancer. This clone was seen only a few times. Its antigen is unknown. The chain uses TRBV7-2 and TRBJ1-1, with a tentative D call TRBD1 (5 bases). This TCR was recovered from a human donor with non-small cell lung cancer whose response to radiotherapy plus ipilimumab could not be evaluated. Some clones in this sample may be carry-over from other donors' samples. Here the sequenced sample was peripheral blood, taken from a patient treated with radiotherapy plus ipilimumab. The CDR3 DNA sequence: TGTGCCAGCAGCTATGACAGATACACTGAAGCTTTCTTT. Translation: CASSYDRYTEAFF.